Included here is one T cell receptor beta chain sequence, with context. This clone's antigen is unknown. No clone much larger than this one lies a single base away; base qualities are absent. The trial excluded patients who had a history of autoimmune disease or who were on systemic immunosuppression. In every dose cohort, peripheral blood was drawn for TCR sequencing at baseline, cycle 4 day 1, and cycle 7 day 1. The samples were drawn from a first-in-human, open-label, multicenter phase I dose-escalation trial of ivuxolimab. Adults with locally advanced or metastatic head and neck squamous cell, hepatocellular, melanoma or renal cell carcinoma were enrolled in the trial. Before TCR sequencing, CD4+ T cells and CD8+ T cells were sorted from peripheral blood as separate populations. The sample is drawn from a study of OX40 agonist ivuxolimab in advanced cancers. At the level of the whole study: Ivuxolimab was a fully human IgG2 agonistic monoclonal antibody targeting the costimulatory receptor OX40 (CD134). Intravenous ivuxolimab was administered to patients every 2 weeks at six dose levels: 0.01, 0.1, 0.3, 1.5, 3 and 10 mg/kg. Among the roughly 54 dose-escalation patients, approximately 20 had hepatocellular carcinoma, roughly 15 melanoma, 9 renal cell carcinoma and 9 head and neck cancer. The dose-escalation cohort was around 83% male with a mean age of approximately 60 years, ranging from roughly 20 to 85. Patients were allowed to have had prior anti-PD-1, anti-PD-L1 or anti-CTLA-4 therapy, and approximately 43% of the dose-escalation patients had previously received checkpoint inhibitors. Partial responses were achieved by three dose-escalation patients, of whom one had hepatocellular carcinoma and two had cutaneous melanoma. The purpose of peripheral TCRbeta sequencing was to test whether ivuxolimab changed TCR sequence diversity and led to clonal T-cell expansion. The paper reports the monotherapy dose-escalation portion (N of about 54 patients) of the phase I ivuxolimab trial. On the study overall, not on this receptor specifically: On average, CD8+ T cells showed more expanded clones than CD4+ T cells after ivuxolimab. Low levels of normalized T-cell clonal expansion were also seen in some patients who did not respond. At doses of 0.1 to 3.0 mg/kg, clonal expansion of both CD4+ and CD8+ T cells in blood was seen between baseline and week 6. The antigen specificity of the clonally expanded peripheral T cells was not determined. Partial responders in the 0.1-3.0 mg/kg groups had among the lowest normalized peripheral clonal expansion, especially among CD8+ T cells.

Genomic DNA was isolated from the sorted cells so that the TCRbeta CDR3 region could be sequenced. TCRbeta CDR3 regions were sequenced using the immunoSEQ Assay. TCRdb provides this immuneACCESS table in a form limited to in-frame rearrangements. Some clones are lacking; in checked studies, under half of them reflect an unresolved V gene, and why the rest are absent is not known. In all, the sample holds tens of thousands of clones, and about 91% of those were seen once. 2% to 2.5% of the sample goes to the ten largest clones. The germline V gene provides CDR1 SGHAT and CDR2 FQNNGV. V is pared back by 4 bases and J by 2 bases, with 12 bases lying between the germline termini. Reading from cysteine to phenylalanine, the CDR3 counts 16 amino acids. Kept here is only the CDR3 DNA, which spans 48 bases and is read in frame from base 1.

The receptor chain draws on TRBV11-2 and TRBJ2-6; TRBD1 might be the D gene, on 5 matching bases. This specimen was CD4+ or CD8+ T cells sorted from blood, taken in a trial of the OX40 agonist ivuxolimab. The origin of this receptor is an adult with an advanced solid tumor such as melanoma, head and neck, liver or kidney cancer. The CDR3 region reads CASSSPRAAGANVLTF. At the DNA level, the sequence is TGTGCCAGCAGCTCCCCCAGGGCTGCTGGGGCCAACGTCCTGACTTTC.